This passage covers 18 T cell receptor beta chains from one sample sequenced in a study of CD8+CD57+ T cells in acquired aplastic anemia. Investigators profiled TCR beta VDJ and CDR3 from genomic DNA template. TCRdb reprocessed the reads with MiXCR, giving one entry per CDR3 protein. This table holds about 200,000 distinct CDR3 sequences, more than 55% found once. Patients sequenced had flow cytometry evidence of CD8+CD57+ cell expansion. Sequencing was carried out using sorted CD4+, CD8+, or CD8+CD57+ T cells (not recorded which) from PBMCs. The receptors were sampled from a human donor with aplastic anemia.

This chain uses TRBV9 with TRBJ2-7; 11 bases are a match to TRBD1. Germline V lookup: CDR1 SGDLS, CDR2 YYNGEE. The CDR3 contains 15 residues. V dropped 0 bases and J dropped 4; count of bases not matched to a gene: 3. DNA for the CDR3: TGTGCCAGCAGCGTAGGGACAGGGGGCGGGTACGAGCAGTACTTC. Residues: CASSVGTGGGYEQYF.

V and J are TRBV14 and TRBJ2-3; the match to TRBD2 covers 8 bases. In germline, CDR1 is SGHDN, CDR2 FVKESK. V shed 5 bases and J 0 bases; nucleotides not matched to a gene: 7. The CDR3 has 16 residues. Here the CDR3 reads CASSISSGFSTDTQYF. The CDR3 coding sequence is TGTGCCAGCAGCATATCTAGCGGGTTTAGCACAGATACGCAGTATTTT.

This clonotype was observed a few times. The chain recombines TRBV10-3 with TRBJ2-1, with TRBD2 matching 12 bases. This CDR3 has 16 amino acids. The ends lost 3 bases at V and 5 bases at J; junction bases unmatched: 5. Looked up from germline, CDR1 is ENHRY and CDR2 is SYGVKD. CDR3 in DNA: TGTGCCATCAGTGATTTTGGACTAGCGGGGAACAATGAGCAGTTCTTC. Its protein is CAISDFGLAGNNEQFF.

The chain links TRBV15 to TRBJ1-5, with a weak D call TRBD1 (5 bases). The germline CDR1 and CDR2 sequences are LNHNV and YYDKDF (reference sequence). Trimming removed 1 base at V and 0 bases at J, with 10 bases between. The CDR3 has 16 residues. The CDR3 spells CATSRGGRASNQPQHF. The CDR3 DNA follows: TGTGCCACCAGCAGAGGGGGCAGGGCTAGCAATCAGCCCCAGCATTTT.

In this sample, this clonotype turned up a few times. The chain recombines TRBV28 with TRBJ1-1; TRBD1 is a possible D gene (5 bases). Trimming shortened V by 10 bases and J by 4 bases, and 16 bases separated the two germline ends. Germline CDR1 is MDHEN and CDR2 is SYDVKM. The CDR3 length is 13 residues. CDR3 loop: CATREAGGTEAFF. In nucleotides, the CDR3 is TGTGCCACGCGGGAGGCGGGGGGCACTGAAGCTTTCTTT.

The CDR3 reads CASSQEGGRGYTF. Here the CDR3 DNA reads TGTGCCAGCAGCCAAGAGGGCGGGCGCGGCTACACCTTC. This rearrangement joins TRBV14 to TRBJ1-2; D not resolved. Between the trimmed V and J ends, which lost 0 bases and 8 bases, there was a span of 10 bases. The CDR3 has 13 amino acids. The germline gives CDR1 SGHDN, CDR2 FVKESK.

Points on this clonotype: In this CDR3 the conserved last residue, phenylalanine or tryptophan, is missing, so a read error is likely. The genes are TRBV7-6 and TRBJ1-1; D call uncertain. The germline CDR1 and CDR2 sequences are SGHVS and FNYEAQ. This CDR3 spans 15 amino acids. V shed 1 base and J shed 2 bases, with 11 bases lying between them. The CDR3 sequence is CASSLVEGRNTEAFS. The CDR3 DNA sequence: TGTGCCAGCAGCTTAGTAGAGGGCAGAAACACTGAAGCTTTCTCT.

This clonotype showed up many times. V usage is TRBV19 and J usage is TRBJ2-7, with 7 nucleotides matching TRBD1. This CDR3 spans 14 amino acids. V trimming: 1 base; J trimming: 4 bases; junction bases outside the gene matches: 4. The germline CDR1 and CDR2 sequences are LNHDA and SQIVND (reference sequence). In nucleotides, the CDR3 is TGTGCCAGTAGTATAGGACAGGGTGGGTACGAGCAGTACTTC. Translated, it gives CASSIGQGGYEQYF.

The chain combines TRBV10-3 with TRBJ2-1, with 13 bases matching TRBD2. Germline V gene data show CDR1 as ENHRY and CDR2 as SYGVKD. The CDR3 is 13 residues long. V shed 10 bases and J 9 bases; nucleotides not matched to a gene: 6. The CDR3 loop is CATTSGRVGEQFF. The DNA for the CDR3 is TGTGCCACTACTAGCGGGAGGGTTGGTGAGCAGTTCTTC.

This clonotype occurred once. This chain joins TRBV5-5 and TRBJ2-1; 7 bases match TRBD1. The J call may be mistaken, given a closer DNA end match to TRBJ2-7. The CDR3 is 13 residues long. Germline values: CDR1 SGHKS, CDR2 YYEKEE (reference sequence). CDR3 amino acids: CASSTLTGVEQYF. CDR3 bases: TGTGCCAGCAGCACATTAACAGGGGTCGAGCAGTACTTC.

Here the CDR3 reads CATSPGRRWGNEQFF. The CDR3 DNA reads TGTGCCACCAGCCCAGGGCGCAGGTGGGGCAATGAGCAGTTCTTC. The chain uses TRBV15 and TRBJ2-1; tentative D call: TRBD1 (5 bases). Per germline, CDR1 LNHNV and CDR2 YYDKDF (reference sequence). This CDR3 has 15 residues. V lost 5 bases, J lost 6 bases, and 17 bases lay in between.

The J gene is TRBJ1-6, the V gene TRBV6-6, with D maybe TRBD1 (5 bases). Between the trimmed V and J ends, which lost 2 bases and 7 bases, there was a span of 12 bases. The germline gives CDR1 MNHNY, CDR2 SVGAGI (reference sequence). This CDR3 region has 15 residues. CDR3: CASSYQVQGNSPLHF. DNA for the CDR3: TGTGCCAGCAGTTACCAGGTCCAGGGCAATTCACCCCTCCACTTT.

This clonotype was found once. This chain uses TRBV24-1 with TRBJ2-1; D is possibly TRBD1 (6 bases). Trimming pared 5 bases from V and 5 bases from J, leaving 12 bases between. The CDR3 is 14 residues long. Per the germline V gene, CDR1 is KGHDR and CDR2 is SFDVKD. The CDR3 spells CATSASGANNEQFF. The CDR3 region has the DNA TGTGCCACCAGTGCTTCAGGGGCGAACAATGAGCAGTTCTTC.

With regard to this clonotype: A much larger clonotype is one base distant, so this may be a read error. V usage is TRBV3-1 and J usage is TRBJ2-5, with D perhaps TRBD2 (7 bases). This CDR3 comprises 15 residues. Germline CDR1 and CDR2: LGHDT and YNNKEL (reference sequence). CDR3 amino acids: CASSQDTGGQEIQYF. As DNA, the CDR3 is TGTGCCAGCAGCCAAGATACGGGGGGCCAAGAGATCCAGTACTTC.

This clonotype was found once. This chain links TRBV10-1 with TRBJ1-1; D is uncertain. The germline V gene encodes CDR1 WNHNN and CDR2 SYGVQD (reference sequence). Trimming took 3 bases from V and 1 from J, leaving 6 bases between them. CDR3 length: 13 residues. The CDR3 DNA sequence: TGCGCCAGCAGTGATCAGACGAACACTGAAGCTTTCTTT. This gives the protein CASSDQTNTEAFF.

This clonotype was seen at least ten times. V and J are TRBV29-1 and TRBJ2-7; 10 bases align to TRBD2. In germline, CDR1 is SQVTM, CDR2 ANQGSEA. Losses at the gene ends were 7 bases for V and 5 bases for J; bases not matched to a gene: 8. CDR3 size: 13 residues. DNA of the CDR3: TGCAGCGCCTTGAAGCGGGAGGGTAACGAGCAGTACTTC. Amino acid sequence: CSALKREGNEQYF.

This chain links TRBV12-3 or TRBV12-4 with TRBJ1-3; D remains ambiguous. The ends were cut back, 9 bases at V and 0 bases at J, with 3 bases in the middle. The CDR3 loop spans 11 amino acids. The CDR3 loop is CASTSGNTIYF. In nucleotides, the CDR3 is TGTGCCAGTACCTCTGGAAACACCATATATTTT.

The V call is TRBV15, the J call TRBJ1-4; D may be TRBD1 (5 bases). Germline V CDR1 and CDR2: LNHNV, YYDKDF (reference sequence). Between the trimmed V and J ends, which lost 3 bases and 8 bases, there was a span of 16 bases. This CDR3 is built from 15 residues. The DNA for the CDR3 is TGTGCCACCAGCAGTACAGGAATGTTAGAAGAAAAACTGTTTTTT. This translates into CATSSTGMLEEKLFF.